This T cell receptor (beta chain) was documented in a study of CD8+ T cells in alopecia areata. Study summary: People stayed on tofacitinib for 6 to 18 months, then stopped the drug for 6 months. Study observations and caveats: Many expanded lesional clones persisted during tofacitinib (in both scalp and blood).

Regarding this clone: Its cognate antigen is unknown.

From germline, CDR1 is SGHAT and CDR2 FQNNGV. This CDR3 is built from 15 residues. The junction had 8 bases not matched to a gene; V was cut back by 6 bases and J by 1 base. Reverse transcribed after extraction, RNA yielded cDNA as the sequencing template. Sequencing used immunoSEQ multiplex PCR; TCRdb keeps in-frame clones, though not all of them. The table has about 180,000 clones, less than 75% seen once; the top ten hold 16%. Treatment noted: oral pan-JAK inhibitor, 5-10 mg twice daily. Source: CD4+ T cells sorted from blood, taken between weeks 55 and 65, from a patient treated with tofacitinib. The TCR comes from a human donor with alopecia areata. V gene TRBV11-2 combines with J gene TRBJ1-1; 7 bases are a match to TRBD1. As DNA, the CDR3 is TGTGCCAGCAGGGGTTGGGACAGAGGGAACACTGAAGCTTTCTTT. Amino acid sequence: CASRGWDRGNTEAFF.